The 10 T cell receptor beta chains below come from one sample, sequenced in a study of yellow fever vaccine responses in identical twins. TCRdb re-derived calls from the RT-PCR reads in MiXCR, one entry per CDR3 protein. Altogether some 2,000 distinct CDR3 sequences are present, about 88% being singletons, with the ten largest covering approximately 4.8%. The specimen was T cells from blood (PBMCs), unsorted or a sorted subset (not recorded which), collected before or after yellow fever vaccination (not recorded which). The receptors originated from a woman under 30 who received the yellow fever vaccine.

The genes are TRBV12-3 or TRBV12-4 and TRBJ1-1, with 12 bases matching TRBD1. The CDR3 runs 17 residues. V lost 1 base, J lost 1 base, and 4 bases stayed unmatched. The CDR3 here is CASSLGRDRGPNTEAFF. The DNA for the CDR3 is TGTGCCAGCAGTTTAGGGCGGGACAGGGGGCCGAACACTGAAGCTTTCTTT.

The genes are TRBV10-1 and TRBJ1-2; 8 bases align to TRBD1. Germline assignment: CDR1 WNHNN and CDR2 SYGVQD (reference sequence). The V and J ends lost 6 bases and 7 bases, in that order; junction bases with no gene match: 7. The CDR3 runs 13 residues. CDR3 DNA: TGCGCCAGCAGCGCGGGACAGGTCGGTGGCTACACCTTC. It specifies CASSAGQVGGYTF.

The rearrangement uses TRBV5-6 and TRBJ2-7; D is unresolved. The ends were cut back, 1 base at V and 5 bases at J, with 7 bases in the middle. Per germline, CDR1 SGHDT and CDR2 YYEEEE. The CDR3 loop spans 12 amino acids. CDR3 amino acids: CASSLRLNEQYF. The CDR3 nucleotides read TGTGCCAGCAGCTTGCGGCTGAACGAGCAGTACTTC.

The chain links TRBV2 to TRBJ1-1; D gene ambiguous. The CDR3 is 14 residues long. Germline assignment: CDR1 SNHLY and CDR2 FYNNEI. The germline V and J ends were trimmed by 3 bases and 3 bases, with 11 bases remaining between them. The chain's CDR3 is CASSDGGRDTEAFF. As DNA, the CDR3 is TGTGCCAGCAGTGATGGAGGGAGGGACACTGAAGCTTTCTTT. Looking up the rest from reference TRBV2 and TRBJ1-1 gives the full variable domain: EPEVTQTPSHQVTQMGQEVILRCVPISNHLYFYWYRQILGQKVEFLVSFYNNEISEKSEIFDDQFSVERPDGSNFTLKIRSTKLEDSAMYFCASSDGGRDTEAFFGQGTRLTVV.

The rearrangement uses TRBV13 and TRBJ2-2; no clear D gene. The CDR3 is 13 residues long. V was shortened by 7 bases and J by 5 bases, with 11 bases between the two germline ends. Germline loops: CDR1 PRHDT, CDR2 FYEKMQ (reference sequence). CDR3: CASTKVLTGELFF. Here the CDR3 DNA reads TGTGCCAGCACCAAGGTTTTGACCGGGGAGCTGTTTTTT.

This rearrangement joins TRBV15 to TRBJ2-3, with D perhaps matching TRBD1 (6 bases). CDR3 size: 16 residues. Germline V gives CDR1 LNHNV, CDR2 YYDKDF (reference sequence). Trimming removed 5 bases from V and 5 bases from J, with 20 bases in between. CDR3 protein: CATSDEGRGPQDTQYF. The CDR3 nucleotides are TGTGCCACCAGCGACGAAGGCAGGGGCCCCCAAGATACGCAGTATTTT. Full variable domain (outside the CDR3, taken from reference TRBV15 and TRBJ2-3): DAMVIQNPRYQVTQFGKPVTLSCSQTLNHNVMYWYQQKSSQAPKLLFHYYDKDFNNEADTPDNFQSRRPNTSFCFLDIRSPGLGDTAMYLCATSDEGRGPQDTQYFGPGTRLTVL.

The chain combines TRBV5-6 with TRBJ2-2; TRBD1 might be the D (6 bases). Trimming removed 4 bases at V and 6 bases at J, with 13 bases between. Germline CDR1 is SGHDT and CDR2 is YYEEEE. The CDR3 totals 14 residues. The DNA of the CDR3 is TGTGCCAGCAGCCCGGCAGGGGCTCCCGGGGAGCTGTTTTTT. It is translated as CASSPAGAPGELFF.

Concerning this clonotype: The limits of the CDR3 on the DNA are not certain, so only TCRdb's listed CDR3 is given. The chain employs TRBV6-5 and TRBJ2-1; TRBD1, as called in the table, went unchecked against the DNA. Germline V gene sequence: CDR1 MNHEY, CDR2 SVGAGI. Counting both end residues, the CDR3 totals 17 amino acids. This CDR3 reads CASSSSGVPSSYNEQFF.

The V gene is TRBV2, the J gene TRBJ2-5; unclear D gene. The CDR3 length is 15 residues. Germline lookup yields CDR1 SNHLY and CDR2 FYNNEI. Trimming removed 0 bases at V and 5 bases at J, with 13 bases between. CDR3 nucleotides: TGTGCCAGCAGTGAAGCTTTGTCCCTGGGCGAGACCCAGTACTTC. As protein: CASSEALSLGETQYF.

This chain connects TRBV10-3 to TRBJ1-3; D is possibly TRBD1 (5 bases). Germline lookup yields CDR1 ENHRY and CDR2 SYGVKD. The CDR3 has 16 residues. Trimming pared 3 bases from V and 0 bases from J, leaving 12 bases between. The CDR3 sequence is CAISETDRLSGNTIYF. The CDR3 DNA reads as TGTGCCATCAGTGAAACCGACAGACTCTCTGGAAACACCATATATTTT.